The next 30 T cell receptor beta chains were all read from a single sample in a study of glioma-infiltrating T cells after dendritic cell vaccination. Produced via immunoSEQ multiplex PCR; TCRdb's table is partial and in-frame only. The sample yields fewer than 100,000 clones, 85% to 90% seen once. The material was blood, obtained before dendritic cell vaccination. All receptors derive from a human donor with glioblastoma.

This chain uses TRBV28 with TRBJ1-5; 8 bases align to TRBD1. With V trimmed by 3 bases and J by 5 bases, 6 bases remained unmatched. Germline CDR1 reads MDHEN; CDR2 reads SYDVKM. The CDR3 is made up of 15 amino acids. This CDR3 reads CASSFRDRRYQPQHF. CDR3 bases: TGTGCCAGCAGTTTCCGGGACAGGCGATATCAGCCCCAGCATTTT.

The V and J genes are TRBV15 and TRBJ1-5, with TRBD1 as a possible D gene (6 bases). CDR3 length: 15 amino acids. Trimming removed 1 base at V and 4 bases at J, with 11 bases between. Germline CDR1 and CDR2: LNHNV and YYDKDF (reference sequence). CDR3 amino acids: CATSRAGDTNQPQHF. The CDR3 nucleotides are TGTGCCACCAGCAGAGCTGGGGACACGAATCAGCCCCAGCATTTT.

This clone is a singleton in its sample. The V gene is TRBV14, the J gene TRBJ2-7; 11 bases line up with TRBD2. The germline CDR1 and CDR2 sequences are SGHDN and FVKESK. This CDR3 comprises 17 residues. The J segment lost 5 bases and the V segment lost 0 bases, leaving 9 bases of the junction unmatched. CDR3 DNA sequence: TGTGCCAGCAGCCAAGACGATCATACTAGCGGGAGCGACGAGCAGTACTTC. This sequence encodes CASSQDDHTSGSDEQYF. The whole variable domain, filled in from reference TRBV14 and TRBJ2-7, reads EAGVTQFPSHSVIEKGQTVTLRCDPISGHDNLYWYRRVMGKEIKFLLHFVKESKQDESGMPNNRFLAERTGGTYSTLKVQPAELEDSGVYFCASSQDDHTSGSDEQYFGPGTRLTVT.

This clone was picked up a small number of times. The chain joins TRBV7-6 to TRBJ1-6, with 8 bases matching TRBD1. The length of the CDR3 is 15 residues. CDR1 is SGHVS, CDR2 FNYEAQ, per germline. The junction had 6 bases not matched to a gene; V was cut back by 1 base and J by 10 bases. CDR3 coding DNA: TGTGCCAGCAGCTTAGACCAGGGGGCTAGCTCACCCCTCCACTTT. Amino acid sequence: CASSLDQGASSPLHF.

CDR3 sequence: CSALSDRDTEAFF. DNA for the CDR3: TGCAGCGCACTTAGCGACAGGGACACTGAAGCTTTCTTT. This rearrangement joins TRBV29-1 to TRBJ1-1, with TRBD1 matching 7 bases. There are 13 residues in the CDR3. Trimming took 7 bases from V and 3 from J; bases not matched to a gene: 8. Per the germline V gene, CDR1 is SQVTM and CDR2 is ANQGSEA. Supplemented by reference TRBV29-1 and TRBJ1-1, the full variable domain reads SAVISQKPSRDICQRGTSLTIQCQVDSQVTMMFWYRQQPGQSLTLIATANQGSEATYESGFVIDKFPISRPNLTFSTLTVSNMSPEDSSIYLCSALSDRDTEAFFGQGTRLTVV.

V gene TRBV15 combines with J gene TRBJ1-2, with D tentatively TRBD1 (6 bases). CDR3 length equals 15 residues. V was pared by 0 bases and J by 4 bases, with 12 bases between. Germline V CDR1 and CDR2: LNHNV, YYDKDF (reference sequence). The CDR3 reads CATSRDTQGSYGYTF. In DNA, the CDR3 is TGTGCCACCAGCAGAGATACACAGGGATCCTATGGCTACACCTTC.

The chain couples TRBV6-1 to TRBJ2-7; D is ambiguous. CDR1 is MNHNS and CDR2 is SASEGT in the germline V gene. The V end lost 5 bases, the J end lost 5 bases, and 4 bases lay between the germline ends. This CDR3 comprises 10 residues. CDR3 protein: CASSRDEQYF. CDR3 sequence (DNA): TGTGCCAGCAGTAGAGACGAGCAGTACTTC.

This sequence joins TRBV7-8 and TRBJ1-2; TRBD1 might be the D (5 bases). The V end lost 2 bases, the J end lost 4 bases, and 8 bases lay between the germline ends. The CDR3 consists of 13 residues. The germline CDR1 and CDR2 sequences are SGHVS and FQNEAQ. The CDR3 reads CASSLHGGYGYTF. The CDR3 DNA is TGTGCCAGCAGCTTACACGGGGGCTATGGCTACACCTTC.

The chain joins TRBV7-6 to TRBJ2-5; 9 positions match TRBD1. Germline assignment: CDR1 SGHVS and CDR2 FNYEAQ. With 3 bases clipped from V and 5 bases from J, the junction kept 19 bases outside the gene matches. The CDR3 is 19 residues long. CDR3 region: CASSFIRQGEGDGRETQYF. The CDR3 DNA is TGTGCCAGCAGCTTTATTAGACAGGGGGAGGGGGATGGTCGTGAGACCCAGTACTTC.

The chain carries TRBV6-4 and TRBJ1-1; no clear D. Trimming took off 5 bases at V and 0 bases at J, with 7 bases between the two ends. Per germline, CDR1 MRHNA and CDR2 SNTAGT. This CDR3 comprises 13 residues. The CDR3 coding sequence is TGTGCCAGCAGTAGCGCCTTGAACACTGAAGCTTTCTTT. Translating gives CASSSALNTEAFF.

The chain recombines TRBV30 with TRBJ1-3; 9 bases agree with TRBD1. V was clipped by 0 bases and J by 3 bases; unmatched bases: 6. From germline, CDR1 is GTSNPN and CDR2 SVGIG (reference sequence). The CDR3 contains 16 residues. The CDR3 sequence: CAWSVIRTGVGNTIYF. The DNA for the CDR3 is TGTGCCTGGAGTGTGATTAGGACAGGGGTTGGAAACACCATATATTTT.

This chain links TRBV25-1 with TRBJ2-3; 8 bases match TRBD1. The CDR3 sequence is 16 residues long. The trim removed 1 base at V and 0 bases at J, leaving 3 bases unmatched. Germline V gives CDR1 MGHDK, CDR2 SYGVNS. The CDR3 DNA reads as TGTGCCAGCAGTGAATCGGACAGGGCTAGCACAGATACGCAGTATTTT. Its protein product is CASSESDRASTDTQYF.

Only a few counts were recorded for this clone. The CDR3 sequence: CASSSRDRGSNTEAFF. CDR3 nucleotides: TGTGCCAGCAGCTCCCGGGACAGGGGATCGAACACTGAAGCTTTCTTT. The chain uses TRBV7-8 and TRBJ1-1; TRBD1 agrees at 10 bases. Germline V lookup: CDR1 SGHVS, CDR2 FQNEAQ. With 4 bases clipped from V and 1 base from J, the junction kept 6 bases outside the gene matches. The CDR3 loop spans 16 amino acids.

This clone occurred once. The chain couples TRBV10-1 to TRBJ2-7, with TRBD1 matching over 7 bases. Trimming took 9 bases from V and 2 from J; bases not matched to a gene: 13. From germline, CDR1 is WNHNN and CDR2 SYGVQD (reference sequence). The CDR3 totals 15 residues. CDR3 bases: TGCGCCAGGAGAAAGACAGGGTATCGCACCTACGAGCAGTACTTC. Its translation: CARRKTGYRTYEQYF.

The chain couples TRBV6-5 to TRBJ2-2; TRBD1 matches at 7 bases. This CDR3 has 15 residues. Germline lookup yields CDR1 MNHEY and CDR2 SVGAGI. The V gene end was trimmed by 5 bases and the J gene end by 5 bases; junction bases not matched to a gene: 8. The CDR3 sequence: CASSADRVKTGELFF. CDR3 bases: TGTGCCAGCAGTGCTGACAGGGTAAAGACCGGGGAGCTGTTTTTT.

A few counts support this clone. The V and J genes are TRBV6-6 and TRBJ2-1, with D possibly TRBD2 on 6 matching bases. The V and J ends lost 2 bases and 10 bases respectively, with 9 bases between them. Germline V gene sequence: CDR1 MNHNY, CDR2 SVGAGI (reference sequence). The CDR3 is 12 amino acids. The CDR3 here is CASSYPRGEQFF. In DNA, the CDR3 is TGTGCCAGCAGTTACCCCCGGGGGGAGCAGTTCTTC.

This clone was found a few times. The gene calls are TRBV5-4 and TRBJ2-7; D possibly corresponds to TRBD1 (5 bases). V was pared by 2 bases and J by 3 bases, with 6 bases between. Germline V gene sequence: CDR1 SGHNT, CDR2 YYREEE (reference sequence). This CDR3 comprises 12 residues. CDR3: CASSFDSYEQYF. CDR3 sequence (DNA): TGTGCCAGCAGCTTCGACAGCTACGAGCAGTACTTC. The full variable domain, its missing parts supplied by reference TRBV5-4 and TRBJ2-7, is ETGVTQSPTHLIKTRGQQVTLRCSSQSGHNTVSWYQQALGQGPQFIFQYYREEENGRGNFPPRFSGLQFPNYSSELNVNALELDDSALYLCASSFDSYEQYFGPGTRLTVT.

The J gene is TRBJ2-5, the V gene TRBV7-9, with 12 bases lining up with TRBD2. Trimming cost V 5 bases and J 5 bases; bases outside gene matches: 6. Germline V gives CDR1 SEHNR, CDR2 FQNEAQ (reference sequence). CDR3 length equals 15 residues. This CDR3 reads CASSQRLAGEETQYF. CDR3 DNA: TGTGCCAGCAGCCAAAGACTAGCGGGAGAGGAGACCCAGTACTTC.

The J gene is TRBJ2-7, the V gene TRBV11-2; D is perhaps TRBD2 (6 bases). Germline values: CDR1 SGHAT, CDR2 FQNNGV. This CDR3 region has 16 residues. V was trimmed by 5 bases and J by 2 bases, leaving 19 bases between them. CDR3 protein: CASSPNPRGGTYEQYF. CDR3 nucleotides: TGTGCCAGCAGCCCAAACCCCCGGGGAGGAACCTACGAGCAGTACTTC. Using reference TRBV11-2 and TRBJ2-7 for the parts outside the CDR3, the full variable domain is EAGVAQSPRYKIIEKRQSVAFWCNPISGHATLYWYQQILGQGPKLLIQFQNNGVVDDSQLPKDRFSAERLKGVDSTLKIQPAKLEDSAVYLCASSPNPRGGTYEQYFGPGTRLTVT.

The chain joins TRBV6-6 to TRBJ2-7, with TRBD2 matching over 16 bases. Germline V gene sequence: CDR1 MNHNY, CDR2 SVGAGI (reference sequence). V was pared by 6 bases and J by 6 bases, with 8 bases of the junction left unmatched. CDR3 length: 16 residues. In nucleotides, the CDR3 is TGTGCCAGCAGCCAGGGACTAGCGGGAGGGTATGGCGAGCAGTACTTC. Its protein product is CASSQGLAGGYGEQYF.

The chain joins TRBV4-1 to TRBJ2-5; 10 bases fit TRBD2. The CDR3 has 18 amino acids. J gave up 0 bases and V 4 bases, and 11 bases lay outside the gene matches. Per the germline V gene, CDR1 is MGHRA and CDR2 is YSYEKL. CDR3 loop: CASSPISQGLANQETQYF. In DNA, the CDR3 is TGCGCCAGCAGCCCCATCTCGCAGGGACTAGCGAACCAAGAGACCCAGTACTTC.

The sample holds one count of this clone. The chain recombines TRBV2 with TRBJ2-7; D is uncertain. Germline assignment: CDR1 SNHLY and CDR2 FYNNEI. The ends were cut back, 4 bases at V and 0 bases at J, with 19 bases in the middle. The CDR3 has 17 residues. CDR3 loop: CASSGGRWPQTSYEQYF. The CDR3 bases are TGTGCCAGCAGTGGAGGCCGATGGCCTCAAACCTCCTACGAGCAGTACTTC.

The rearrangement uses TRBV7-3 and TRBJ2-7; tentatively, D is TRBD1 (5 bases). Germline-derived CDR1 and CDR2 are SGHTA and FQGTGA. The CDR3 consists of 14 residues. V lost 5 bases, J lost 3 bases, and 14 bases lay in between. In DNA, the CDR3 is TGTGCCAGCAGCCGGACACGAACTGACTACGAGCAGTACTTC. It specifies CASSRTRTDYEQYF.

The CDR3 sequence is CASSQAGSVAGGVLTF. CDR3 in DNA: TGCGCCAGCAGCCAAGCGGGGTCTGTAGCGGGGGGTGTCCTGACTTTC. The chain has TRBV4-1 and TRBJ2-6, with 10 bases lining up with TRBD2. CDR3 length: 16 amino acids. Germline CDR1 reads MGHRA; CDR2 reads YSYEKL. J was trimmed by 13 bases and V by 1 base; bases with no gene match: 10.

This clone has just a few counts. CDR3 sequence reads: CASSREGPFSGNTIYF. The CDR3 nucleotides are TGTGCCAGCTCCCGGGAAGGGCCTTTCTCTGGAAACACCATATATTTT. The chain employs TRBV18 and TRBJ1-3; D unresolved. This CDR3 spans 16 amino acids. Per the germline V gene, CDR1 is KGHSH and CDR2 is LQKENI. The V gene lost 6 bases and the J gene lost 0 bases, with 15 bases spanning the gap.

Written as DNA, the CDR3 is TGCGCCAGCAGCTTGCGAGTAGGGGGCGATGAAAAACTGTTTTTT. Translated: CASSLRVGGDEKLFF. This sequence joins TRBV5-1 and TRBJ1-4; 7 nucleotides align to TRBD1. The CDR3 contains 15 residues. V was clipped by 1 base and J by 6 bases; unmatched bases: 6. Germline V gives CDR1 SGHRS, CDR2 YFSETQ.

This rearrangement joins TRBV7-9 to TRBJ2-5, with D possibly being TRBD2 (7 bases). The CDR3 totals 15 residues. Germline loops: CDR1 SEHNR, CDR2 FQNEAQ (reference sequence). Deletions cut 5 bases from V and 0 bases from J, with 13 bases between. In DNA form, the CDR3 reads TGTGCCAGCAGCCACTCCGGGGGGCACCAAGAGACCCAGTACTTC. Its protein product is CASSHSGGHQETQYF.

This sequence joins TRBV19 and TRBJ2-1; TRBD1 agrees at 7 bases. Germline V gene data show CDR1 as LNHDA and CDR2 as SQIVND (reference sequence). The CDR3 runs 16 residues. The V segment lost 6 bases and the J segment 5 bases; nucleotides outside the gene matches: 13. In DNA form, the CDR3 reads TGTGCCAGTAGCAATCCCCGGGACAGATCGAACAATGAGCAGTTCTTC. It yields the protein CASSNPRDRSNNEQFF.

The chain combines TRBV7-7 with TRBJ2-7, with 7 positions matching TRBD1. Unmatched junction bases numbered 3, after V lost 4 bases and J lost 0 bases. The CDR3 is 14 residues long. Looked up from germline, CDR1 is SSHAT and CDR2 is FNYEAQ (reference sequence). CDR3 sequence reads: CASSSGTDSYEQYF. In DNA, the CDR3 is TGTGCCAGCAGCTCCGGGACAGACTCCTACGAGCAGTACTTC. Looking up the rest from reference TRBV7-7 and TRBJ2-7 gives the full variable domain: GAGVSQSPRYKVTKRGQDVTLRCDPISSHATLYWYQQALGQGPEFLTYFNYEAQPDKSGLPSDRFSAERPEGSISTLTIQRTEQRDSAMYRCASSSGTDSYEQYFGPGTRLTVT.

The chain is built from TRBV2 and TRBJ1-4; D gene unclear. Germline CDR1 is SNHLY and CDR2 is FYNNEI. The CDR3 consists of 12 residues. Trimming removed 2 bases from V and 7 bases from J, with 5 bases in between. CDR3 coding DNA: TGTGCCAGCAGTGAATCGGGTGAAAAACTGTTTTTT. The encoded protein is CASSESGEKLFF.